The rows below give T cell receptor beta chains drawn from one sample of a study of shared clonotypes between healthy human individuals. Libraries were prepared by immunoSEQ multiplex PCR; TCRdb keeps only in-frame clonotypes and omits some of them. This sample has roughly 640,000 clones; approximately 79% occur once, and the top ten carry less than 2%. The source material was memory CD4+ T cells sorted from blood. The receptors originated from a woman between 25 and 40 years old in good health. Each CDR3 is given with its conserved first and last residue. The D gene is left open where the match is weak. Size is omitted from some rows. Given values are once, few, many or a class for expanded clones.

size	D	J	V	DNA	CDR3
NA	NA	TRBJ2-1	TRBV11-2	TGTGCCAGCAGCTTGGGCCTAACTAACAATGAGCAGTTCTTC	CASSLGLTNNEQFF
NA	NA	TRBJ2-7	TRBV5-1	TGCGCCTCTTCCGGGGCCTTTAACGACGAGCAGTACTTC	CASSGAFNDEQYF
NA	TRBD1	TRBJ2-1	TRBV11-2	TGTGCCAGCAGCTTAGAAAGGACAGGGGGCAGTGAGCAGTTCTTC	CASSLERTGGSEQFF
NA	TRBD2	TRBJ2-7	TRBV6-5	TGTGCCAGCAGTACCGGGACTAGCGGGAGTGGCGAGCAGTACTTC	CASSTGTSGSGEQYF
NA	NA	TRBJ2-2	TRBV2	TGTGCCAGCAGGCTCCCGACGGGCACCGGGGAGCTGTTTTTT	CASRLPTGTGELFF
NA	NA	TRBJ1-1	TRBV5-4	TGTGCCAGCAGCTTTCCGGCGAAGGCGGCTTTCTTT	CASSFPAKAAFF
NA	NA	TRBJ2-1	TRBV7-3	TGTGCCAGCAGCTCCCAACGTGAGAATGAGCAGTTCTTC	CASSSQRENEQFF
NA	TRBD2	TRBJ2-1	TRBV18	TGTGCCAGCTCACCCCCCCCCGCTAGCGGGTTCTCCAATGAGCAGTTCTTC	CASSPPPASGFSNEQFF
NA	TRBD2	TRBJ2-7	TRBV11-2	TGTGCCAGCCGACCACCCGGGGGGGGAAACTACGAGCAGTACTTC	CASRPPGGGNYEQYF
NA	TRBD2	TRBJ2-1	TRBV28	TGTGCCAGCAAGCTGCGGGACTACCGAAGAATCAATGAGCAGTTCTTC	CASKLRDYRRINEQFF
NA	TRBD2	TRBJ2-3	TRBV7-2	TGTGCCAGCAGCCCGCAAGGACTAGCGGGAGCAGATACGCAGTATTTT	CASSPQGLAGADTQYF
NA	TRBD2	TRBJ2-2	TRBV5-6	TGTGCCAGCAGCTTAACCGGGACTAGCCTCACCGGGGAGCTGTTTTTT	CASSLTGTSLTGELFF
NA	TRBD2	TRBJ2-5	TRBV7-9	TGTGCCAGCAGCCGGACTAGCGGGAGTCGGGAGACCCAGTACTTC	CASSRTSGSRETQYF
NA	TRBD2	TRBJ2-7	TRBV4-2	TGTGCCAGCAGCCAAGCCGGGACTAGCGGGAGGGCCTCTCACTACGAGCAGTACTTC	CASSQAGTSGRASHYEQYF
NA	NA	TRBJ1-1	TRBV14	TGTGCCAGCAGCCCTCGCGAGGGAGTGAGGACTGAAGCTTTCTTT	CASSPREGVRTEAFF
NA	TRBD2	TRBJ2-6	TRBV5-4	TGTGCCAGCAGCTTCCGGCCCGGACTAGCGGTCCCTGGGGCCAACGTCCTGACTTTC	CASSFRPGLAVPGANVLTF
NA	NA	TRBJ2-7	TRBV28	TGTGCCAGCAGGCCCTCCAGACGATCTTACGAGCAGTACTTC	CASRPSRRSYEQYF
NA	NA	TRBJ2-1	TRBV6-9	TGTGCCAGCACCAAGGGATTCAGCGGGCCCTCCTACAATGAGCAGTTCTTC	CASTKGFSGPSYNEQFF
NA	TRBD1	TRBJ1-1	TRBV7-8	TGTGCCAGCAGCTCAGGGGGCAGGTCAGGAACTGAAGCTTTCTTT	CASSSGGRSGTEAFF
NA	NA	TRBJ2-3	TRBV7-9	TGTGCCAGCAGCCGTAGCGGACTACACACAGATACGCAGTATTTT	CASSRSGLHTDTQYF
NA	TRBD2	TRBJ2-5	TRBV6-1	TGTGCCAGCCGAGTGAGCGGGAGGGCCGTTCACCAGTACTTC	CASRVSGRAVHQYF
NA	NA	TRBJ2-7	TRBV28	TGTGCCAGCAGTTATTCGGGAAGGGGTTGGGAGCAGTACTTC	CASSYSGRGWEQYF
NA	NA	TRBJ2-7	TRBV5-1	TGCGCCAGCAGCTTGACACATTGGGGTTCGGGAGAACCCGCCTACGAGCAGTACTTC	CASSLTHWGSGEPAYEQYF
NA	NA	TRBJ2-3	TRBV2	TGTGCCACCCAGGTAGCGTTTAGCACAGATACGCAGTATTTT	CATQVAFSTDTQYF
NA	TRBD2	TRBJ2-7	TRBV18	TGTGCCAGCTCGCCCACTAGCGGTGCCTCCTACGAGCAGTACTTC	CASSPTSGASYEQYF
few	NA	TRBJ2-5	TRBV25-1	TGTGCCAGCAGTGAATCAGGGAACCAAGAGACCCAGTACTTC	CASSESGNQETQYF
NA	NA	TRBJ2-2	TRBV19	TGTGCAACTAAAACCCTCACAGGGTTGACCGGGGAGCTGTTTTTT	CATKTLTGLTGELFF
NA	TRBD1	TRBJ1-2	TRBV6-5	TGTGCCAGCAGCACGGGACAGCACCTCACCTTC	CASSTGQHLTF
many	NA	TRBJ2-1	TRBV25-1	TGTGCCAGCAGTGGTGGGGACACCTACAATGAGCAGTTCTTC	CASSGGDTYNEQFF